This is a list of T cell receptor beta chains from one sample in a study of OX40 agonist ivuxolimab in advanced cancers. TCRdb's copy holds only in-frame clones and misses some; the assay was immunoSEQ multiplex PCR. Found here are around 60,000 clones, more than 80% of them singletons; the top ten hold 1.9%. The material sequenced was CD4+ or CD8+ T cells sorted from blood, taken in a trial of the OX40 agonist ivuxolimab. These receptors were collected from an adult with an advanced solid tumor such as melanoma, head and neck, liver or kidney cancer. Both conserved end residues are part of each CDR3. D genes are given only for firm matches.

TRBJ1-1 | . | TRBV12-5 | CASGLDSNTEAFF | TGTGCTAGTGGTTTGGACAGTAACACTGAAGCTTTCTTT
TRBJ1-1 | . | TRBV19 | CASSISESEAFF | TGTGCCAGTAGTATTTCCGAGTCAGAAGCTTTCTTT
TRBJ1-5 | . | TRBV29-1 | CSVGGGAAGDQPQHF | TGCAGCGTTGGGGGTGGGGCGGCGGGGGATCAGCCCCAGCATTTT
TRBJ2-3 | TRBD2 | TRBV27 | CASSLSHTSVVFDTQYF | TGTGCCAGCAGTTTATCGCACACTAGCGTCGTGTTTGATACGCAGTATTTT
TRBJ2-7 | . | TRBV29-1 | CSARGSQVGEQYF | TGCAGCGCCAGGGGCAGTCAAGTTGGAGAGCAGTACTTC
TRBJ1-1 | TRBD1 | TRBV7-9 | CASSGTGATEAFF | TGTGCCAGCAGTGGGACAGGGGCAACTGAAGCTTTCTTT
TRBJ2-7 | . | TRBV6-1 | CASSAPQAGKYEQYF | TGTGCCAGCAGTGCCCCGCAGGCAGGGAAGTACGAGCAGTACTTC
TRBJ2-1 | TRBD2 | TRBV7-3 | CASSLSGVSTGNEQFF | TGTGCCAGCAGTTTAAGCGGGGTGTCTACGGGCAATGAGCAGTTCTTC
TRBJ1-5 | . | TRBV5-4 | CASSIRDTSWKPQHF | TGTGCCAGCAGCATCCGGGACACCTCTTGGAAGCCCCAGCATTTT
TRBJ2-2 | . | TRBV14 | CASSQSINTGELFF | TGTGCCAGCAGCCAGTCTATCAACACCGGGGAGCTGTTTTTT
TRBJ1-2 | . | TRBV7-9 | CASSRERYGYTF | TGTGCCAGCAGCCGGGAACGCTATGGCTACACCTTC